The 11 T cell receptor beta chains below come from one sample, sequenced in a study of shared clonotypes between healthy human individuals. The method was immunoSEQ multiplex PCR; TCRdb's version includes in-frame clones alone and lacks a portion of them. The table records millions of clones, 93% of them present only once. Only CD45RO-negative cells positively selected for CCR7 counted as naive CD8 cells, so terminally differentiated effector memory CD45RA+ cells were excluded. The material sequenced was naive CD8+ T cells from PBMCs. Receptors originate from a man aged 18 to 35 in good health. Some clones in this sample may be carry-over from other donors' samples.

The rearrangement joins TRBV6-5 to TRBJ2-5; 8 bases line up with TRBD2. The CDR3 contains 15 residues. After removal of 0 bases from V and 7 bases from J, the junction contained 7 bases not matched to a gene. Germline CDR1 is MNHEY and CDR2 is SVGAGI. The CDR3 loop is CASSYSGGRFGTQYF. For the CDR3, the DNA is TGTGCCAGCAGTTACTCCGGCGGGAGGTTTGGGACCCAGTACTTC.

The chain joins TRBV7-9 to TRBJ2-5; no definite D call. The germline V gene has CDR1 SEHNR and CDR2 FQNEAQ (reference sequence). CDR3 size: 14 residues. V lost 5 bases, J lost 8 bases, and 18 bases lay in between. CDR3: CASSLEPLEYTQYF. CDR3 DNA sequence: TGTGCCAGCAGCCTCGAGCCCCTAGAGTATACCCAGTACTTC.

The CDR3 is CASSLLMNTGELFF. The DNA of the CDR3 is TGTGCCAGCAGCTTATTAATGAACACCGGGGAGCTGTTTTTT. The chain recombines TRBV7-8 with TRBJ2-2; unclear D gene. The V gene lost 2 bases and the J gene lost 1 base, with 5 bases spanning the gap. CDR1 SGHVS and CDR2 FQNEAQ come from the germline V gene. The CDR3 is 14 amino acids.

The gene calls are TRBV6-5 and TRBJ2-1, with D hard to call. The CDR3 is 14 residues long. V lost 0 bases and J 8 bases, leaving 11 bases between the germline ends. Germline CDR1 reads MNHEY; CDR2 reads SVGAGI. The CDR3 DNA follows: TGTGCCAGCAGTTACTCACCTGGGGTGGATGAGCAGTTCTTC. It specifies CASSYSPGVDEQFF.

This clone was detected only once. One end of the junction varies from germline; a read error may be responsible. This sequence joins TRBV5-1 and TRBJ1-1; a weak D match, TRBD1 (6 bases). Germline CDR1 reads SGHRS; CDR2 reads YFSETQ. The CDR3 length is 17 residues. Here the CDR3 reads CASSLALLGGLNTEAFF. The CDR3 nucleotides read TGCGCCAGCAGTTTGGCCCTTCTCGGGGGCCTGAACACTGAAGCTTTCTTT.

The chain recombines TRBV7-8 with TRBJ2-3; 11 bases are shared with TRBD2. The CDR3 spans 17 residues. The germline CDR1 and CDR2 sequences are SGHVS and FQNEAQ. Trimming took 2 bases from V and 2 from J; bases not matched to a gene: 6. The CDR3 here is CASSLKRLAGFTDTQYF. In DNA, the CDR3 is TGTGCCAGCAGCTTAAAGCGACTAGCGGGATTCACAGATACGCAGTATTTT.

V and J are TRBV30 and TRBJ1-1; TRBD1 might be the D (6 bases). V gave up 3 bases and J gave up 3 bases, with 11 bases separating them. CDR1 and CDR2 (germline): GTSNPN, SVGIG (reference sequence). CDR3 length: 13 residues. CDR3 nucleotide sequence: TGTGCCTGGAGGGGGACACGATACACTGAAGCTTTCTTT. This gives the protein CAWRGTRYTEAFF. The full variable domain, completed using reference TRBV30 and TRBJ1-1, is SQTIHQWPATLVQPVGSPLSLECTVEGTSNPNLYWYRQAAGRGLQLLFYSVGIGQISSEVPQNLSASRPQDRQFILSSKKLLLSDSGFYLCAWRGTRYTEAFFGQGTRLTVV.

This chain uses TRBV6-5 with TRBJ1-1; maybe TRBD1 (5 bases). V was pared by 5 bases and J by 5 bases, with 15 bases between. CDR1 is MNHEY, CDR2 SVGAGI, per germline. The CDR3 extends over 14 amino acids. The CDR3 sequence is CASSPGAVGTEAFF. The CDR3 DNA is TGTGCCAGCAGTCCCGGGGCGGTTGGTACTGAAGCTTTCTTT.

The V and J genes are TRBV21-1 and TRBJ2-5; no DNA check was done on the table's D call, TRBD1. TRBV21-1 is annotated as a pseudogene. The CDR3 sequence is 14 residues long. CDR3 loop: CASSRQGHQETQYF. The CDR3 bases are TGTGCCAGCAGCAGACAGGGACACCAAGAGACCCAGTACTTC.

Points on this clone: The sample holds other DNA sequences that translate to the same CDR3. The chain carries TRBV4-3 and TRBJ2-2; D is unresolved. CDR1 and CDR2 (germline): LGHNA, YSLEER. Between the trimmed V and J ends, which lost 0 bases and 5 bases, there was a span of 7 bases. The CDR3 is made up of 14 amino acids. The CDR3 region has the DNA TGCGCCAGCAGCCAAGATGAAGGGACCGGGGAGCTGTTTTTT. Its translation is CASSQDEGTGELFF.

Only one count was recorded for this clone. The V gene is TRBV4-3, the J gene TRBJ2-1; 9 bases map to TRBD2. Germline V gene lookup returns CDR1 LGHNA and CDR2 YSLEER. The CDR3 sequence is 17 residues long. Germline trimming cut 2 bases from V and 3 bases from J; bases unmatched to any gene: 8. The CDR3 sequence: CASSQRVAGDDYNEQFF. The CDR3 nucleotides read TGCGCCAGCAGCCAACGAGTAGCGGGGGATGACTACAATGAGCAGTTCTTC.